Below are 25 T cell receptor beta chains sequenced from a single sample in a study of cytomegalovirus exposure and HLA in healthy donors. PCR employed 60 Vbeta and 13 Jbeta primers. Measured with immunoSEQ multiplex PCR; TCRdb has only the in-frame clones, and not every one. This table holds roughly 160,000 clones, 85% found once. The sample consisted of PBMCs. Source of these receptors: a boy aged 2 to 9 in good health and CMV-seronegative.

This clone was recorded once. The V gene is TRBV28, the J gene TRBJ2-3; TRBD1 aligns across 9 bases. Looked up from germline, CDR1 is MDHEN and CDR2 is SYDVKM. V shed 6 bases, J shed 2 bases, and the junction held 12 bases outside the gene matches. The CDR3 covers 17 residues. In DNA form, the CDR3 reads TGTGCCAGCAGGACCACCACCCGGGACAGGGACACAGATACGCAGTATTTT. Its protein is CASRTTTRDRDTDTQYF.

This rearrangement joins TRBV5-1 to TRBJ1-2; 7 nucleotides agree with TRBD1. The CDR3 spans 13 residues. The V segment lost 2 bases and the J segment 8 bases; nucleotides outside the gene matches: 6. Per germline, CDR1 SGHRS and CDR2 YFSETQ. This CDR3 reads CASSFTGDGGYTF. CDR3 DNA sequence: TGCGCCAGCAGCTTTACAGGGGACGGCGGCTACACCTTC.

This chain uses TRBV18 with TRBJ2-1, with TRBD1 as a possible D gene (5 bases). CDR3 size: 15 residues. The V gene lost 4 bases and the J gene lost 10 bases, with 20 bases spanning the gap. Germline-derived CDR1 and CDR2 are KGHSH and LQKENI. In DNA form, the CDR3 reads TGTGCCAGCTCACTCCAGGGTGGGGCCTCACTGGAGCAGTTCTTC. Encoded protein: CASSLQGGASLEQFF.

The chain uses TRBV28 and TRBJ2-3, with 15 bases that match TRBD2. Germline CDR1 reads MDHEN; CDR2 reads SYDVKM. The junction had 3 bases not matched to a gene; V was cut back by 5 bases and J by 3 bases. The CDR3 length is 16 residues. CDR3: CASSAGLAGGTDTQYF. CDR3 bases: TGTGCCAGCAGTGCGGGACTAGCGGGAGGAACAGATACGCAGTATTTT. Full variable domain (outside the CDR3, taken from reference TRBV28 and TRBJ2-3): DVKVTQSSRYLVKRTGEKVFLECVQDMDHENMFWYRQDPGLGLRLIYFSYDVKMKEKGDIPEGYSVSREKKERFSLILESASTNQTSMYLCASSAGLAGGTDTQYFGPGTRLTVL.

This sequence joins TRBV28 and TRBJ2-1, with TRBD2 matching over 8 bases. Unmatched junction bases numbered 8, after V lost 3 bases and J lost 7 bases. This CDR3 spans 15 amino acids. Germline V gene data show CDR1 as MDHEN and CDR2 as SYDVKM. CDR3 residues: CASSLGVVAGNEQFF. In DNA, the CDR3 is TGTGCCAGCAGTTTGGGGGTAGTAGCGGGGAATGAGCAGTTCTTC.

This chain connects TRBV27 to TRBJ2-2; maybe TRBD1 (5 bases). V shed 6 bases and J shed 5 bases, with 13 bases lying between them. The CDR3 extends over 14 amino acids. Looked up from germline, CDR1 is MNHEY and CDR2 is SMNVEV (reference sequence). The CDR3 sequence: CASSQLSGTGELFF. CDR3 bases: TGTGCCAGCAGCCAGCTATCAGGGACCGGGGAGCTGTTTTTT.

V gene TRBV5-5 combines with J gene TRBJ2-7; D perhaps matches TRBD2 (5 bases). The CDR3 is made up of 13 amino acids. Germline loops: CDR1 SGHKS, CDR2 YYEKEE (reference sequence). Trimming stripped 4 bases from V and 0 bases from J, with 8 bases between. CDR3 loop: CASSHGDSYEQYV. The CDR3 DNA is TGTGCCAGCAGCCACGGGGACTCCTACGAGCAGTACGTC.

The chain combines TRBV9 with TRBJ2-1, with D possibly matching TRBD2 (6 bases). This CDR3 contains 14 residues. The ends were cut back, 3 bases at V and 9 bases at J, with 16 bases in the middle. Per germline, CDR1 SGDLS and CDR2 YYNGEE. CDR3 region: CASSAGDRGSEQFF. The CDR3 DNA reads TGTGCCAGCAGCGCGGGAGATCGGGGGAGTGAGCAGTTCTTC. Drawing the rest from reference TRBV9 and TRBJ2-1, the complete variable domain is DSGVTQTPKHLITATGQRVTLRCSPRSGDLSVYWYQQSLDQGLQFLIQYYNGEERAKGNILERFSAQQFPDLHSELNLSSLELGDSALYFCASSAGDRGSEQFFGPGTRLTVL.

The chain is built from TRBV10-3 and TRBJ2-5, with 7 bases aligning to TRBD2. This CDR3 has 17 amino acids. The V gene end was trimmed by 3 bases and the J gene end by 1 base; junction bases not matched to a gene: 11. Germline-derived CDR1 and CDR2 are ENHRY and SYGVKD. The CDR3 DNA sequence: TGTGCCATCAGTGATCGGGGGGAGGGCCCTCCCCAAGAGACCCAGTACTTC. Translation gives CAISDRGEGPPQETQYF.

V gene TRBV6-5 combines with J gene TRBJ1-2; no definite D call. V lost 8 bases and J 1 base, leaving 14 bases between the germline ends. The CDR3 is 14 amino acids. The germline gives CDR1 MNHEY, CDR2 SVGAGI. The CDR3 reads CASYPVGSNYGYTF. CDR3 DNA: TGTGCCAGCTATCCCGTAGGGAGTAACTATGGCTACACCTTC.

V and J are TRBV18 and TRBJ2-2; 10 positions match TRBD1. The CDR3 totals 14 residues. Trimming cost V 5 bases and J 4 bases; bases outside gene matches: 1. CDR1 KGHSH and CDR2 LQKENI come from the germline V gene. The CDR3 DNA is TGTGCCAGCTCAGGGACAGGGGCCACCGGGGAGCTGTTTTTT. Amino acids: CASSGTGATGELFF.

This rearrangement joins TRBV28 to TRBJ1-1; the match to TRBD1 covers 7 bases. The V gene's germline CDR1 is MDHEN and CDR2 SYDVKM. Trimming at V came to 3 bases and at J to 0 bases, leaving 4 bases not matched to a gene. The CDR3 runs to 15 residues. The CDR3 DNA sequence: TGTGCCAGCAGTTTGACAGGGCCTATGAACACTGAAGCTTTCTTT. Translated: CASSLTGPMNTEAFF.

This clone occurred a few times. The chain links TRBV5-6 to TRBJ1-2, with TRBD1 matching over 9 bases. Germline-derived CDR1 and CDR2 are SGHDT and YYEEEE. J was trimmed by 5 bases and V by 6 bases; bases with no gene match: 5. The CDR3 consists of 13 residues. Here the CDR3 DNA reads TGTGCCAGCACGCGGGACAGGGTGTATGGCTACACCTTC. Its protein is CASTRDRVYGYTF.

V and J are TRBV6-5 and TRBJ2-7, with TRBD1 as a possible D gene (7 bases). The CDR3 has 15 residues. Trimming left V 6 bases short and J 2 bases short, with 17 bases between. Germline CDR1 and CDR2: MNHEY and SVGAGI. CDR3: CASRPRGDSTYEQYV. The CDR3 nucleotides read TGTGCCAGCAGACCTAGGGGGGACAGCACCTACGAGCAGTACGTC.

The chain is built from TRBV4-1 and TRBJ2-7; 11 nucleotides line up with TRBD2. Germline trimming cut 1 base from V and 0 bases from J; bases unmatched to any gene: 5. CDR3 length: 17 amino acids. CDR1 is MGHRA and CDR2 is YSYEKL in the germline V gene. The CDR3 loop is CASSQGPGLAASYEQYF. The CDR3 nucleotides are TGCGCCAGCAGCCAAGGCCCGGGACTAGCGGCCTCCTACGAGCAGTACTTC.

V is TRBV9 and J is TRBJ1-5, with 7 bases aligning to TRBD1. J gave up 6 bases and V 3 bases, and 6 bases lay outside the gene matches. Germline V gene lookup returns CDR1 SGDLS and CDR2 YYNGEE. This CDR3 is 14 amino acids long. CDR3 loop: CASSATGVGQPQHF. The CDR3 DNA reads as TGTGCCAGCAGCGCAACAGGGGTCGGTCAGCCCCAGCATTTT.

The gene calls are TRBV6-5 and TRBJ1-2; TRBD1 is a possible D gene (5 bases). The V gene's germline CDR1 is MNHEY and CDR2 SVGAGI. V was clipped by 2 bases and J by 4 bases, with 17 bases between them. This CDR3 region has 16 residues. In DNA, the CDR3 is TGTGCCAGCAGTTACGGGGCGGGGGTTGTTGGCTATGGCTACACCTTC. It encodes CASSYGAGVVGYGYTF.

The J gene is TRBJ1-3, the V gene TRBV9, with D possibly TRBD1 on 6 matching bases. The V end was cut by 0 bases, the J end by 2 bases, with 9 bases between. The germline gives CDR1 SGDLS, CDR2 YYNGEE. The CDR3 runs to 15 residues. The CDR3 sequence is CASSVDTGTGNTIYF. In nucleotides, the CDR3 is TGTGCCAGCAGCGTAGATACAGGGACTGGAAACACCATATATTTT.

Comment on this clone: One end of the junction is discordant with germline, which a read error may explain. This chain connects TRBV7-9 to TRBJ1-1; the match to TRBD1 covers 7 bases. This CDR3 comprises 14 residues. The germline V gene encodes CDR1 SEHNR and CDR2 FQNEAQ (reference sequence). The CDR3 nucleotides are TGTTCCAGCAGCTTTCAGGGGGTGAACACTGAAGCTTTCTTT. It translates to CSSSFQGVNTEAFF.

The chain has TRBV6-6 and TRBJ2-1, with TRBD1 matching over 7 bases. The CDR3 has 14 residues. Germline V gives CDR1 MNHNY, CDR2 SVGAGI (reference sequence). The V and J ends lost 5 bases and 5 bases, in that order; junction bases with no gene match: 6. The CDR3 bases are TGTGCCAGCAGTCATCAAGACAGGGACAATGAGCAGTTCTTC. As protein: CASSHQDRDNEQFF.

The V gene is TRBV2, the J gene TRBJ1-1; the D gene is possibly TRBD1 (6 bases). V was shortened by 7 bases and J by 0 bases, with 12 bases between the two germline ends. Per the germline V gene, CDR1 is SNHLY and CDR2 is FYNNEI. This CDR3 is built from 14 residues. The CDR3 sequence: CASNGGQLNTEAFF. For the CDR3, the DNA is TGTGCCAGCAACGGTGGACAGCTGAACACTGAAGCTTTCTTT.

V and J are TRBV5-4 and TRBJ1-2; D is unresolved. The V and J ends lost 2 bases and 6 bases respectively, with 8 bases between them. This CDR3 contains 12 residues. CDR1 and CDR2 (germline): SGHNT, YYREEE (reference sequence). In DNA form, the CDR3 reads TGTGCCAGCAGCTTCAACGGGGATGGCTACACCTTC. Its protein product is CASSFNGDGYTF.

Worth noting for this clone: Other DNA sequences in the same sample also yield this CDR3. The rearrangement links TRBV15 to TRBJ1-1; D possibly corresponds to TRBD1 (5 bases). V dropped 4 bases and J dropped 0 bases, with 6 bases sitting between them. From germline, CDR1 is LNHNV and CDR2 YYDKDF (reference sequence). The CDR3 contains 13 residues. CDR3 sequence (DNA): TGTGCCACCAGCACAGGGATGAACACTGAAGCTTTCTTT. This encodes CATSTGMNTEAFF.

The rearrangement links TRBV6-1 to TRBJ1-5; TRBD1 might be the D (6 bases). V dropped 7 bases and J dropped 7 bases, with 14 bases sitting between them. Germline assignment: CDR1 MNHNS and CDR2 SASEGT. This CDR3 is built from 13 residues. CDR3 sequence: CASTRAGAQPQHF. CDR3 bases: TGTGCCAGCACAAGGGCAGGGGCACAGCCCCAGCATTTT.

This clone was recorded only once. This chain connects TRBV4-1 to TRBJ1-6; no reliable D call. The V gene's germline CDR1 is MGHRA and CDR2 YSYEKL. V lost 1 base, J lost 0 bases, and 7 bases lay in between. The CDR3 has 16 residues. CDR3 loop: CASSQATSSYNSPLHF. The CDR3, as DNA: TGCGCCAGCAGCCAAGCCACGAGCTCCTATAATTCACCCCTCCACTTT.